These 11 T cell receptor beta chains were sequenced from one sample in a study of beta chain features in type 1 diabetes. Study results and caveats: Moderate yet significant TCRB CDR3 shortening was seen in Type 1 diabetes patients in all four CD4+ subsets.

Sequencing targeted expressed TCRB transcripts, as all isolated RNA had been reverse transcribed. Some clones are missing from TCRdb's copy, which holds only in-frame ones; the method was immunoSEQ multiplex PCR. The sample shows about 370,000 clones, around a tenth of them seen only once. Their antigens are not known. The source material was central memory CD4+ T cells from blood. All receptors derive from a man younger than 45 with type 1 diabetes.

The chain combines TRBV6-4 with TRBJ2-1; 8 bases map to TRBD1. J was trimmed by 4 bases and V by 6 bases; bases with no gene match: 5. Germline V gene data show CDR1 as MRHNA and CDR2 as SNTAGT. This CDR3 is built from 14 residues. DNA for the CDR3: TGTGCCAGCAGAGGACAGGGTAAATACAATGAGCAGTTCTTC. Translated, it gives CASRGQGKYNEQFF.

This clone came up many times. The chain combines TRBV4-2 with TRBJ2-7, with D possibly being TRBD1 (6 bases). V lost 0 bases and J 0 bases, leaving 12 bases between the germline ends. Germline CDR1 and CDR2: LGHNA and YNFKEQ. This CDR3 is built from 16 residues. CDR3 DNA sequence: TGTGCCAGCAGCCAAGATACAAGGACAGACTCCTACGAGCAGTACTTC. Translating gives CASSQDTRTDSYEQYF.

The chain uses TRBV5-4 and TRBJ2-3, with D unclear. The V end was cut by 2 bases, the J end by 6 bases, with 10 bases between. The CDR3 sequence is 13 residues long. CDR1 SGHNT and CDR2 YYREEE come from the germline V gene (reference sequence). The CDR3: CASSLAITDTQYF. The CDR3 region has the DNA TGTGCCAGCAGCTTAGCAATTACGGATACGCAGTATTTT.

This clone was recorded at least ten times. The J gene is TRBJ2-5, the V gene TRBV7-3; D unclear. The germline gives CDR1 SGHTA, CDR2 FQGTGA. V lost 5 bases to trimming and J lost 1 base, with 2 bases between them. This CDR3 contains 11 residues. DNA of the CDR3: TGTGCCAGCAGCGTCCAAGAGACCCAGTACTTC. Translated, it gives CASSVQETQYF.

The sample holds many counts of this clone. DNA of the CDR3: TGTGCCAGCAGCTTGTACAGCGGCTCTGGGGCCAACGTCCTGACTTTC. Translating it yields CASSLYSGSGANVLTF. The V gene is TRBV5-5, the J gene TRBJ2-6, with D possibly matching TRBD2 (5 bases). CDR1 SGHKS and CDR2 YYEKEE come from the germline V gene (reference sequence). Trimming took 1 base from V and 0 from J, leaving 8 bases between them. The CDR3 spans 16 residues.

This clone has more than one count but fewer than ten. V usage is TRBV5-4 and J usage is TRBJ2-1; either TRBD1 or TRBD2 may supply D (5 bases each). Germline loops: CDR1 SGHNT, CDR2 YYREEE (reference sequence). V was trimmed by 4 bases and J by 2 bases, leaving 10 bases between them. This CDR3 comprises 14 residues. The CDR3 coding sequence is TGTGCCAGCAGCGGGGGTGGGGCCTACAATGAGCAGTTCTTC. Protein sequence: CASSGGGAYNEQFF.

This clone was detected only a few times. CDR3 sequence (DNA): TGTGCCAGCAGCAGGGGACAGGGTTATACTGAAGCTTTCTTT. Translating gives CASSRGQGYTEAFF. V and J are TRBV6-4 and TRBJ1-1; 9 bases agree with TRBD1. The germline gives CDR1 MRHNA, CDR2 SNTAGT. The CDR3 is 14 amino acids. V lost 6 bases and J lost 5; bases outside the gene matches: 7.

This clone occurred many times. The chain is built from TRBV28 and TRBJ1-5; D is perhaps TRBD1 (6 bases). This CDR3 spans 16 amino acids. Germline values: CDR1 MDHEN, CDR2 SYDVKM. V was trimmed by 6 bases and J by 4 bases, leaving 19 bases between them. Here the CDR3 reads CASSSYLGTMNQPQHF. CDR3 DNA sequence: TGTGCCAGCAGCTCCTATTTAGGGACAATGAATCAGCCCCAGCATTTT.

The J gene is TRBJ1-1, the V gene TRBV28; TRBD1 aligns across 7 bases. CDR3 size: 13 residues. Germline V gene data show CDR1 as MDHEN and CDR2 as SYDVKM. Unmatched junction bases numbered 10, after V lost 4 bases and J lost 11 bases. CDR3 residues: CASSSTGALKAFF. The CDR3 bases are TGTGCCAGCAGTTCAACAGGGGCATTGAAGGCTTTCTTT.

The genes are TRBV19 and TRBJ1-5; possibly TRBD1 for D (5 bases). Trimming stripped 3 bases from V and 0 bases from J, with 12 bases between. This CDR3 comprises 16 residues. The germline V gene encodes CDR1 LNHDA and CDR2 SQIVND (reference sequence). CDR3 sequence reads: CASSILGRYSNQPQHF. DNA of the CDR3: TGTGCCAGTAGTATCCTGGGGCGATATAGCAATCAGCCCCAGCATTTT. Full variable domain (rest looked up from reference TRBV19 and TRBJ1-5): DGGITQSPKYLFRKEGQNVTLSCEQNLNHDAMYWYRQDPGQGLRLIYYSQIVNDFQKGDIAEGYSVSREKKESFPLTVTSAQKNPTAFYLCASSILGRYSNQPQHFGDGTRLSIL.

The genes are TRBV6-1 and TRBJ2-5, with a tentative D call TRBD1 (6 bases). CDR1 and CDR2 from the germline V gene are MNHNS and SASEGT. Trimming took off 4 bases at V and 10 bases at J, with 16 bases between the two ends. This CDR3 comprises 13 residues. CDR3: CASSVGGQGIQYF. For the CDR3, the DNA is TGTGCCAGCAGTGTAGGGGGACAAGGGATCCAGTACTTC.